The 13 T cell receptor beta chains listed next were all sequenced from one sample in a study of tumor-infiltrating lymphocytes in localized non-small cell lung cancer. TCRdb's table, derived via immunoSEQ multiplex PCR, lists solely in-frame clones and lacks some. The table lists about 15,000 clones, roughly 75% of them singletons. Sequencing used uninvolved lung tissue not adjacent to the tumor. These receptors came from a human donor with non-small cell lung cancer.

V gene TRBV29-1 combines with J gene TRBJ2-3; 8 bases align to TRBD1. Losses at the gene ends were 7 bases for V and 4 bases for J; bases not matched to a gene: 4. Germline CDR1 and CDR2: SQVTM and ANQGSEA. CDR3 length equals 12 residues. The CDR3 region is CSGGQAADTQYF. The CDR3 region has the DNA TGCAGCGGGGGACAGGCAGCAGATACGCAGTATTTT.

V usage is TRBV5-1 and J usage is TRBJ2-2; 8 bases map to TRBD2. There are 17 residues in the CDR3. J gave up 8 bases and V 2 bases, and 14 bases lay outside the gene matches. From germline, CDR1 is SGHRS and CDR2 YFSETQ. This chain's CDR3 is CASSLRNGGASSGELFF. CDR3 DNA: TGCGCCAGCAGCTTACGAAACGGGGGGGCATCCTCAGGGGAGCTGTTTTTT.

The chain carries TRBV5-4 and TRBJ2-1; D possibly uses TRBD1 or TRBD2 (5 bases each). Trimming took 10 bases from V and 0 from J, leaving 17 bases between them. Per germline, CDR1 SGHNT and CDR2 YYREEE (reference sequence). The CDR3 consists of 15 residues. CDR3 sequence reads: CAGTHQGSSYNEQFF. CDR3 sequence (DNA): TGTGCCGGGACCCACCAGGGAAGCTCCTACAATGAGCAGTTCTTC.

The genes are TRBV30 and TRBJ2-3; either TRBD1 or TRBD2 may fit D (6 bases each). Germline V gene data show CDR1 as GTSNPN and CDR2 as SVGIG (reference sequence). Trimming left V 0 bases short and J 6 bases short, with 19 bases between. This CDR3 is built from 16 residues. In DNA, the CDR3 is TGTGCCTGGAGTGTAGGGGGGACTCCCTACAAGGATACGCAGTATTTT. Residues: CAWSVGGTPYKDTQYF.

The chain has TRBV6-6 and TRBJ1-5; 9 bases are shared with TRBD1. From germline, CDR1 is MNHNY and CDR2 SVGAGI (reference sequence). V dropped 6 bases and J dropped 2; count of bases not matched to a gene: 8. The CDR3 runs 16 residues. CDR3 region: CASRRTGGEGNQPQHF. The CDR3 region has the DNA TGTGCCAGCAGGCGCACAGGGGGCGAGGGCAATCAGCCCCAGCATTTT.

The sample holds one count of this clone. The V and J genes are TRBV5-1 and TRBJ2-3, with 11 bases lining up with TRBD2. V was pared by 4 bases and J by 4 bases, with 8 bases of the junction left unmatched. CDR1 is SGHRS, CDR2 YFSETQ, per germline. This CDR3 region has 16 residues. The CDR3 bases are TGCGCCAGCAGCCCGGGGACTAGCGGAGAGGCAGATACGCAGTATTTT. Translating it yields CASSPGTSGEADTQYF.

This rearrangement joins TRBV6-1 to TRBJ2-3; D not certain. Per the germline V gene, CDR1 is MNHNS and CDR2 is SASEGT. The CDR3 length is 17 residues. V lost 0 bases and J lost 0, with 13 bases in between. This CDR3 reads CASSEAGGGSSTDTQYF. For the CDR3, the DNA is TGTGCCAGCAGTGAAGCTGGTGGCGGATCTAGCACAGATACGCAGTATTTT.

This chain uses TRBV30 with TRBJ1-2, with D maybe TRBD1 (5 bases). V lost 3 bases, J lost 5 bases, and 19 bases lay in between. The CDR3 totals 15 residues. The germline CDR1 and CDR2 sequences are GTSNPN and SVGIG (reference sequence). The CDR3 DNA reads as TGTGCCTGGAGGGCCTTTGGGCAGGGATCATATGGCTACACCTTC. Translated: CAWRAFGQGSYGYTF.

This clone is medium-sized within its sample. Other DNA sequences in the same sample also yield this CDR3. V gene TRBV7-9 combines with J gene TRBJ2-2; the match to TRBD2 covers 8 bases. The CDR3 spans 14 residues. Germline V gene sequence: CDR1 SEHNR, CDR2 FQNEAQ (reference sequence). The J segment lost 5 bases and the V segment lost 1 base, leaving 0 bases of the junction unmatched. The CDR3 sequence is CASSLVAGTGELFF. Here the CDR3 DNA reads TGTGCCAGCAGCTTAGTAGCGGGGACCGGGGAGCTGTTTTTT.

The rearrangement links TRBV4-1 to TRBJ1-1, with 7 bases that match TRBD1. The CDR3 has 14 amino acids. V gave up 7 bases and J gave up 5 bases; unmatched junction bases: 10. Germline lookup yields CDR1 MGHRA and CDR2 YSYEKL. CDR3 in DNA: TGCGCCAGCACCCGGGGAGGGGGCAATACTGAAGCTTTCTTT. It specifies CASTRGGGNTEAFF.

V gene TRBV5-1 combines with J gene TRBJ2-3; TRBD1 matches at 7 bases. J lost 0 bases, V lost 2 bases, and 3 bases had no gene match. Germline V gene sequence: CDR1 SGHRS, CDR2 YFSETQ. This CDR3 spans 15 amino acids. The CDR3 nucleotides are TGCGCCAGCAGCTTACACAGGGGTAGCACAGATACGCAGTATTTT. It is translated as CASSLHRGSTDTQYF.

The V gene is TRBV10-2, the J gene TRBJ1-1, with 10 bases lining up with TRBD1. J lost 5 bases, V lost 6 bases, and 6 bases had no gene match. Per germline, CDR1 WSHSY and CDR2 SAAADI. CDR3 length: 14 amino acids. The chain's CDR3 is CASSRQGAGTEAFF. DNA for the CDR3: TGCGCCAGCAGCAGACAGGGGGCTGGTACTGAAGCTTTCTTT.

CDR3 sequence (DNA): TGTGCCTGGAGGGGATTCGGGACTTATAGGACCATATATTTT. Protein product: CAWRGFGTYRTIYF. V is TRBV30 and J is TRBJ1-3; possible D gene TRBD1, 5 bases. Germline V gives CDR1 GTSNPN, CDR2 SVGIG (reference sequence). Trimming cost V 3 bases and J 10 bases, with 19 bases left between them. The CDR3 totals 14 residues.